These 21 T cell receptor beta chains share one sample of origin, sequenced in a study of T cell repertoires in cytomegalovirus infection. TCRdb called the reads again in MiXCR, with one record for every CDR3 protein. This repertoire shows some 180,000 distinct CDR3 sequences, about a sixth found once; its top ten account for about 25%. Material: CD8+ T cells from PBMCs. These receptor sequences come from a human donor in good health (CMV status not recorded). Some clones in this sample may be carry-over from other donors' samples.

This clonotype has just a few counts. The V gene is TRBV5-6, the J gene TRBJ2-7; D is perhaps TRBD1 (6 bases). The CDR3 length is 15 residues. CDR1 is SGHDT, CDR2 YYEEEE, per germline. Trimming removed 5 bases from V and 4 bases from J, with 19 bases in between. The CDR3 sequence is CASRPLSGVGYEQYF. Written as DNA, the CDR3 is TGTGCCAGCAGACCTCTATCAGGGGTTGGGTACGAGCAGTACTTC.

This clonotype was counted between two and nine times. This sequence joins TRBV6-6 and TRBJ1-2; 8 positions match TRBD1. CDR3 size: 14 residues. V shed 7 bases and J 10 bases; nucleotides not matched to a gene: 14. Germline V gives CDR1 MNHNY, CDR2 SVGAGI (reference sequence). This chain's CDR3 is CASIVQGDTRAYTF. CDR3 in DNA: TGTGCCAGCATCGTACAGGGGGACACCCGAGCCTACACCTTC.

The sample holds many counts of this clonotype. The V and J genes are TRBV7-6 and TRBJ2-1, with TRBD1 matching 7 bases. CDR1 is SGHVS and CDR2 is FNYEAQ in the germline V gene. The CDR3 covers 15 residues. V was clipped by 2 bases and J by 4 bases; unmatched bases: 5. DNA for the CDR3: TGTGCCAGCAGCTTATTATCGACAGGGTACAATGAGCAGTTCTTC. Translation gives CASSLLSTGYNEQFF.

The CDR3 is CASSVGTAYEQYF. For the CDR3, the DNA is TGTGCCAGCAGTGTAGGGACAGCCTACGAGCAGTACTTC. The chain joins TRBV12-3 or TRBV12-4 to TRBJ2-7; TRBD1 aligns across 7 bases. V was clipped by 5 bases and J by 2 bases; unmatched bases: 3. This CDR3 is built from 13 residues.

The CDR3 loop is CSAQTGRIKETQYF. The CDR3 DNA is TGCAGTGCCCAGACGGGCCGGATCAAAGAGACCCAGTACTTC. The V call is TRBV20-1, the J call TRBJ2-5; D gene ambiguous. The CDR3 runs 14 residues. Germline V gene data show CDR1 as DFQATT and CDR2 as SNEGSKA (reference sequence). With 6 bases removed from V and 3 bases from J, the gap between germline ends came to 17 bases.

This chain joins TRBV20-1 and TRBJ1-1; 8 bases agree with TRBD1. J was trimmed by 4 bases and V by 3 bases; bases with no gene match: 4. The germline V gene encodes CDR1 DFQATT and CDR2 SNEGSKA (reference sequence). The CDR3 loop spans 13 amino acids. CDR3 sequence: CSASSGQGTEAFF. The CDR3 DNA reads TGCAGTGCTAGTTCTGGACAGGGCACTGAAGCTTTCTTT.

V is TRBV7-6 and J is TRBJ2-7; maybe TRBD1 (5 bases). There are 13 residues in the CDR3. CDR1 is SGHVS, CDR2 FNYEAQ, per germline. V shed 11 bases and J shed 5 bases, with 19 bases lying between them. CDR3 in amino acids: CAGEGAGFDEQYF. The CDR3 DNA is TGTGCCGGGGAAGGGGCAGGGTTCGACGAGCAGTACTTC.

This clonotype turned up a few times. J is TRBJ1-1 and V is TRBV7-2; 9 bases agree with TRBD1. V shed 1 base, J shed 7 bases, and the junction held 13 bases outside the gene matches. The germline V gene has CDR1 SGHTA and CDR2 FQGNSA. This CDR3 is 17 amino acids long. The CDR3 region is CASSLGRLGQGMVEAFF. In DNA, the CDR3 is TGTGCCAGCAGCTTAGGCCGATTAGGACAGGGGATGGTTGAAGCTTTCTTT.

J is TRBJ1-1 and V is TRBV2, with D tentatively TRBD1 (6 bases). CDR3 size: 11 residues. V dropped 6 bases and J dropped 6 bases, with 8 bases sitting between them. Germline V lookup: CDR1 SNHLY, CDR2 FYNNEI. CDR3 in DNA: TGTGCCAGCAGGAGGGGGTCTGAAGCTTTCTTT. It encodes CASRRGSEAFF.

V is TRBV6-5 and J is TRBJ1-1, with TRBD1 as a possible D gene (5 bases). The V gene's germline CDR1 is MNHEY and CDR2 SVGAGI. Trimming left V 7 bases short and J 14 bases short, with 17 bases between. The CDR3 length is 11 residues. CDR3 sequence (DNA): TGTGCCAGCATCTACGCACAGGAGGCATTCTTT. Translation: CASIYAQEAFF.

This clonotype has more than one count but fewer than ten. The V and J genes are TRBV7-9 and TRBJ1-2; weak D call: TRBD1 (5 bases). Trimming cost V 2 bases and J 2 bases, with 9 bases left between them. The CDR3 length is 14 residues. CDR1 SEHNR and CDR2 FQNEAQ come from the germline V gene (reference sequence). The CDR3: CASSLTGANYGYTF. DNA for the CDR3: TGTGCCAGCAGCTTAACAGGCGCCAACTATGGCTACACCTTC. Complete variable domain (other parts from reference TRBV7-9 and TRBJ1-2): DTGVSQNPRHKITKRGQNVTFRCDPISEHNRLYWYRQTLGQGPEFLTYFQNEAQLEKSRLLSDRFSAERPKGSFSTLEIQRTEQGDSAMYLCASSLTGANYGYTFGSGTRLTVV.

This clonotype was detected a few times. V and J are TRBV7-8 and TRBJ2-7, with TRBD1 as a possible D gene (5 bases). Germline V gene data show CDR1 as SGHVS and CDR2 as FQNEAQ. The CDR3 spans 11 residues. The V gene lost 6 bases and the J gene lost 5 bases, with 8 bases spanning the gap. CDR3 residues: CASRGRDEQYF. As DNA, the CDR3 is TGTGCCAGCAGAGGCAGGGACGAGCAGTACTTC.

This chain connects TRBV28 to TRBJ2-7; possibly TRBD1 for D (7 bases). CDR3 length: 14 amino acids. Germline CDR1 MDHEN, CDR2 SYDVKM. Trimming took off 7 bases at V and 2 bases at J, with 15 bases between the two ends. The CDR3 sequence is CASTSGDRAYEQYF. CDR3 sequence (DNA): TGTGCCAGCACCTCGGGGGACAGAGCCTACGAGCAGTACTTC.

This clonotype was picked up a small number of times. The rearrangement links TRBV7-9 to TRBJ2-7; D is uncertain. The germline V gene encodes CDR1 SEHNR and CDR2 FQNEAQ (reference sequence). This CDR3 is built from 16 residues. The germline V and J ends were trimmed by 5 bases and 0 bases, with 17 bases remaining between them. The CDR3 spells CASSPREMALSYEQYF. CDR3 nucleotides: TGTGCCAGCAGCCCACGAGAGATGGCCCTCTCCTACGAGCAGTACTTC.

CDR3 DNA sequence: TGTGCCAGCAGCTTACGCAGGGAAGCCCTCCACTTT. Its translation: CASSLRREALHF. The V call is TRBV7-6, the J call TRBJ1-6; weak D call: TRBD1 (5 bases). The V gene lost 2 bases and the J gene lost 14 bases, with 10 bases spanning the gap. The CDR3 is 12 residues long. Germline values: CDR1 SGHVS, CDR2 FNYEAQ.

V and J are TRBV28 and TRBJ1-1; D gene uncertain. The CDR3 length is 19 residues. In germline, CDR1 is MDHEN, CDR2 SYDVKM. V lost 3 bases to trimming and J lost 0 bases, with 23 bases between them. In DNA form, the CDR3 reads TGTGCCAGCAGTTTTAGTCAAACTACTCCACGTGGGATGAACACTGAAGCTTTCTTT. Protein product: CASSFSQTTPRGMNTEAFF.

Only a few counts were recorded for this clonotype. The rearrangement links TRBV2 to TRBJ2-7, with D possibly TRBD2 on 5 matching bases. Germline CDR1 SNHLY, CDR2 FYNNEI. The CDR3 spans 15 residues. Trimming took 3 bases from V and 3 from J, leaving 15 bases between them. The CDR3 nucleotides read TGTGCCAGCAGTGAGGGGAGTCACCTAGTCTACGAGCAGTACTTC. Its protein is CASSEGSHLVYEQYF.

The J gene is TRBJ2-1, the V gene TRBV20-1; D uncertain. Per the germline V gene, CDR1 is DFQATT and CDR2 is SNEGSKA (reference sequence). Between the trimmed V and J ends, which lost 5 bases and 5 bases, there was a span of 10 bases. The length of the CDR3 is 12 residues. In nucleotides, the CDR3 is TGCAGTGCTTTTATTGACAACAATGAGCAGTTCTTC. Protein sequence: CSAFIDNNEQFF.

The rearrangement joins TRBV4-3 to TRBJ2-1; TRBD1 might be the D (6 bases). The germline CDR1 and CDR2 sequences are LGHNA and YSLEER. The CDR3 runs to 17 residues. V lost 0 bases and J 0 bases, leaving 12 bases between the germline ends. This chain's CDR3 is CASSQEAGASSYNEQFF. The CDR3 DNA sequence: TGCGCCAGCAGCCAAGAGGCAGGGGCCAGCTCCTACAATGAGCAGTTCTTC.

V and J are TRBV10-3 and TRBJ1-2, with 7 bases fitting TRBD1. Germline CDR1 and CDR2: ENHRY and SYGVKD. Trimming at V came to 6 bases and at J to 0 bases, leaving 7 bases not matched to a gene. This CDR3 contains 15 residues. The chain's CDR3 is CAISEQGSTNYGYTF. As DNA, the CDR3 is TGTGCCATCAGCGAACAGGGGAGCACTAACTATGGCTACACCTTC.

This clonotype was recorded many times. The rearrangement uses TRBV10-3 and TRBJ2-7, with 7 nucleotides matching TRBD1. The CDR3 runs to 14 residues. With V trimmed by 8 bases and J by 0 bases, 7 bases remained unmatched. Germline V gives CDR1 ENHRY, CDR2 SYGVKD. The CDR3 bases are TGTGCCATCGTAAGGGACAGCCCCTCCTACGAGCAGTACTTC. It yields the protein CAIVRDSPSYEQYF.